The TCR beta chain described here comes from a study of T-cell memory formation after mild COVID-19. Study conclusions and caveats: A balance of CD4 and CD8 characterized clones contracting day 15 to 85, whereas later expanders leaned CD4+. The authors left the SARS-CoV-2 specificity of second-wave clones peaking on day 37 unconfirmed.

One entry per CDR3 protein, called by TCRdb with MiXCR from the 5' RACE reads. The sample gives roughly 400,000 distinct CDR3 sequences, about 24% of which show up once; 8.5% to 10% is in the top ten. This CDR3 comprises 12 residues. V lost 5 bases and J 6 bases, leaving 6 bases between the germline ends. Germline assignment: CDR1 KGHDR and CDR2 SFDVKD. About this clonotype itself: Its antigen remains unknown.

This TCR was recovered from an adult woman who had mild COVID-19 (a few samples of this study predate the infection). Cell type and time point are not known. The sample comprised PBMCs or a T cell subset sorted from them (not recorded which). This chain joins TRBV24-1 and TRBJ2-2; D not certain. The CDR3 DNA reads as TGTGCCACCAGTGTTCTTTCCGGGGAGCTGTTTTTT. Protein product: CATSVLSGELFF.